This is a list of T cell receptor beta chains from one sample in a study of regulatory T cells in long-lasting Graves disease. TCRdb passed the multiplex PCR reads through MiXCR, listing each CDR3 protein once. Of about 310,000 distinct CDR3 sequences in the sample, 22% were seen once. The material was peripheral blood mononuclear cells (PBMCs), obtained when the disease was refractory, from a patient treated with antithyroid drugs. These receptors came from a female donor with Graves disease. CDR3s include the opening cysteine and the closing phenylalanine or tryptophan. A D gene is named only where the DNA matches it firmly. Clone size is stated in some rows and not others, as once, few, many or a class when expanded.

cdr3_aa,cdr3_nt,d_call,v_call,clone_size,j_call,cdr3_length
CASTAGAAYYEQYF,TGTGCCAGCACCGCCGGGGCAGCTTACTACGAGCAGTACTTC,NA,TRBV7-2,NA,TRBJ2-7,14
CASSIDEGGLLQETQYF,TGTGCCAGCAGCATAGACGAGGGGGGACTGCTCCAAGAGACCCAGTACTTC,NA,TRBV7-8,many,TRBJ2-5,17
CATTCAGTSGSYEQYF,TGTGCCACTACCTGTGCCGGGACTAGCGGGTCCTACGAGCAGTACTTC,TRBD2,TRBV10-3,NA,TRBJ2-7,16
CASSQEGRNQETQYF,TGCGCCAGCAGCCAAGAGGGTAGAAACCAAGAGACCCAGTACTTC,NA,TRBV4-1,NA,TRBJ2-5,15
CAWTVSFDGGGYTF,TGTGCCTGGACCGTATCATTTGACGGCGGCGGCTACACCTTC,NA,TRBV30,many,TRBJ1-2,14
CASSPRGGMETQYF,TGTGCCAGCAGCCCCCGGGGGGGAATGGAGACCCAGTACTTC,TRBD2,TRBV3-1,NA,TRBJ2-5,14
CASRRTEFYTGELSF,TGTGCCAGCAGAAGGACCGAGTTTTACACCGGGGAGCTGTCTTTT,NA,TRBV6-2/TRBV6-3,NA,TRBJ2-2,15
CASSSLGQVYEQYF,TGTGCCAGCAGTTCCCTCGGACAGGTCTACGAGCAGTACTTC,TRBD1,TRBV28,many,TRBJ2-7,14
CAAVGGPLGELFF,TGTGCCGCTGTGGGGGGCCCCCTCGGGGAGCTGTTTTTT,NA,TRBV6-1,few,TRBJ2-2,13
CASSSRRGREHTDTQYF,TGTGCCAGCAGTTCTCGGCGGGGCAGGGAGCACACAGATACGCAGTATTTT,NA,TRBV28,NA,TRBJ2-3,17
CATSRELGYEQYF,TGTGCCACCAGCAGAGAGCTAGGTTACGAGCAGTACTTC,NA,TRBV15,few,TRBJ2-7,13
CASSLGRRGKWETQYF,TGTGCCAGCAGTTTAGGTCGCCGGGGGAAATGGGAGACCCAGTACTTC,NA,TRBV27,many,TRBJ2-5,16
CAWSSIGLAGGWTDTQYF,TGTGCCTGGAGTTCCATAGGACTAGCGGGAGGCTGGACAGATACGCAGTATTTT,TRBD2,TRBV30,NA,TRBJ2-3,18
CSVQGGANVLTF,TGCAGCGTCCAGGGGGGGGCCAACGTCCTGACTTTC,NA,TRBV29-1,few,TRBJ2-6,12
CASSYSLNRGGYEQYF,TGTGCCAGCAGTTATAGCCTGAATAGGGGAGGATACGAGCAGTACTTC,NA,TRBV6-2/TRBV6-3,NA,TRBJ2-7,16
CASSLGQGGIGELFF,TGTGCCAGCAGCTTAGGACAGGGGGGAATCGGGGAGCTGTTTTTT,TRBD1,TRBV7-3,few,TRBJ2-2,15
CSVEVTASTDTQYF,TGCAGCGTTGAAGTGACGGCTAGCACAGATACGCAGTATTTT,NA,TRBV29-1,NA,TRBJ2-3,14
CASTDQPGQGNTEAFF,TGTGCCAGCACCGACCAGCCGGGACAGGGTAACACTGAAGCTTTCTTT,TRBD1,TRBV6-1,many,TRBJ1-1,16
CSARDPDWYNEQFF,TGCAGTGCTAGAGATCCCGACTGGTACAATGAGCAGTTCTTC,NA,TRBV20-1,NA,TRBJ2-1,14
CSVDGDHIQYF,TGCAGCGTTGATGGGGATCACATTCAGTACTTC,NA,TRBV29-1,many,TRBJ2-4,11
CASSKGWTDGYTF,TGTGCCAGCAGCAAAGGGTGGACGGATGGCTACACCTTC,NA,TRBV7-2,NA,TRBJ1-2,13
CASSVSDRQYEQYF,TGTGCCAGCAGCGTATCGGACAGACAGTACGAGCAGTACTTC,NA,TRBV9,NA,TRBJ2-7,14
CASSDGSRQPQHF,TGTGCCAGCAGTGACGGGTCGCGCCAGCCCCAGCATTTT,NA,TRBV6-1,few,TRBJ1-5,13
CVTSSVGGEQNEKLFF,TGTGTCACCAGCAGCGTTGGGGGGGAGCAGAATGAAAAACTGTTTTTT,NA,TRBV15,NA,TRBJ1-4,16
CASSGLMGQGDEKLFF,TGTGCCAGCAGTGGACTGATGGGACAGGGGGATGAAAAACTGTTTTTT,TRBD1,TRBV28,many,TRBJ1-4,16
CARSRAAKVRPENEQYF,TGTGCCAGAAGCCGGGCCGCGAAAGTCAGGCCGGAGAACGAGCAGTACTTC,NA,TRBV19,NA,TRBJ2-7,17
CASIYSVNTEAFF,TGTGCCAGCATCTACAGCGTGAACACTGAAGCTTTCTTT,NA,TRBV28,many,TRBJ1-1,13
CASSLRTGPGDTQYF,TGTGCCAGCTCACTACGGACAGGACCGGGTGATACGCAGTATTTT,TRBD1,TRBV18,few,TRBJ2-3,15
CASSFTDSPLHF,TGTGCCAGCAGTTTTACAGATTCACCCCTCCACTTT,NA,TRBV27,NA,TRBJ1-6,12
CSVRTDNYGYTF,TGCAGCGTTCGAACCGATAACTATGGCTACACCTTC,NA,TRBV29-1,NA,TRBJ1-2,12
CASSLLGTGSYEQYF,TGTGCCAGCAGCCTCCTAGGGACGGGCTCCTACGAGCAGTACTTC,NA,TRBV28,many,TRBJ2-7,15
CASSPAGSTEAFF,TGTGCCAGCTCACCAGCGGGGAGCACTGAAGCTTTCTTT,NA,TRBV18,NA,TRBJ1-1,13
CASSRMSYEQYF,TGTGCCAGCAGTCGAATGTCCTACGAGCAGTACTTC,NA,TRBV3-1,NA,TRBJ2-7,12
CSVRGSGANVLTF,TGCAGCGTCAGGGGCTCTGGGGCCAACGTCCTGACTTTC,NA,TRBV29-1,many,TRBJ2-6,13
CATSATSYTEAFF,TGTGCCACCAGTGCCACCTCATACACTGAAGCTTTCTTT,NA,TRBV24-1,many,TRBJ1-1,13
CASRQEYSNQPQHF,TGTGCCAGCCGACAGGAATATAGCAATCAGCCCCAGCATTTT,NA,TRBV6-1,many,TRBJ1-5,14
CASSYRGQPNTDTQYF,TGTGCCAGCAGCTACCGCGGACAGCCGAACACAGATACGCAGTATTTT,NA,TRBV12-3/TRBV12-4,NA,TRBJ2-3,16
CSARSRTGGDHQPQHF,TGCAGTGCTAGGAGTAGGACAGGGGGCGATCATCAGCCCCAGCATTTT,TRBD1,TRBV20-1,NA,TRBJ1-5,16
CAWSAASGYEQYF,TGTGCCTGGAGTGCCGCTAGCGGCTACGAGCAGTACTTC,TRBD2,TRBV30,NA,TRBJ2-7,13
CASSLFYSPNEKLFF,TGTGCCAGCAGCTTATTCTACAGCCCTAATGAAAAACTGTTTTTT,NA,TRBV11-2,many,TRBJ1-4,15
CSARDHVGSNQPQHF,TGCAGTGCTAGAGATCACGTCGGTAGCAATCAGCCCCAGCATTTT,NA,TRBV20-1,NA,TRBJ1-5,15
CASSDTGTGQGQPQHF,TGTGCCAGTAGTGACACCGGGACAGGACAAGGCCAGCCCCAGCATTTT,TRBD1,TRBV19,NA,TRBJ1-5,16
CASSLLPSTSGNTDTQYF,TGTGCCAGCAGCCTCCTTCCCTCGACTAGCGGGAACACAGATACGCAGTATTTT,TRBD2,TRBV13,NA,TRBJ2-3,18
CSVEDRRTGLAGGGQYF,TGCAGCGTTGAAGATAGAAGGACCGGACTAGCGGGAGGGGGGCAGTACTTC,TRBD2,TRBV29-1,NA,TRBJ2-7,17
CASTVSGNIQYF,TGTGCCAGCACTGTTAGCGGAAACATTCAGTACTTC,NA,TRBV2,many,TRBJ2-4,12
CASSVGITYEQYF,TGTGCCAGCAGCGTTGGGATAACCTACGAGCAGTACTTC,NA,TRBV9,NA,TRBJ2-7,13
CSARDPTGGQPQHF,TGCAGTGCTAGAGATCCCACAGGCGGCCAGCCCCAGCATTTT,NA,TRBV20-1,many,TRBJ1-5,14
CASSLYLNRDRYEQYF,TGTGCCAGCAGTCTATACCTTAACAGGGACCGCTACGAGCAGTACTTC,NA,TRBV12-3/TRBV12-4,many,TRBJ2-7,16
CASSPRGWNYGYTF,TGTGCCAGCAGTCCCAGGGGGTGGAACTATGGCTACACCTTC,TRBD1,TRBV27,many,TRBJ1-2,14
CASSPVAQREMYEQYF,TGTGCCAGCTCACCAGTCGCGCAGCGGGAGATGTACGAGCAGTACTTC,TRBD2,TRBV18,NA,TRBJ2-7,16
CASSLAVSFEQYF,TGTGCCAGCAGCTTAGCTGTTTCTTTCGAGCAGTACTTC,NA,TRBV7-6,NA,TRBJ2-7,13
CASTLDRWGGRRSGELFF,TGTGCCAGCACCCTCGACCGGTGGGGCGGGAGGAGGTCCGGGGAGCTGTTTTTT,TRBD2,TRBV28,many,TRBJ2-2,18
CASSFGGRNYGYTF,TGTGCCAGCAGTTTTGGTGGGCGGAACTATGGCTACACCTTC,NA,TRBV28,many,TRBJ1-2,14
CASSLAISTSGRLGEQFF,TGTGCCAGCAGCTTAGCGATTTCGACTAGCGGGAGGCTGGGTGAGCAGTTCTTC,TRBD2,TRBV11-2,NA,TRBJ2-1,18
CASSYSGEQYF,TGTGCCAGCAGTTACTCGGGCGAGCAGTACTTC,NA,TRBV2,many,TRBJ2-7,11
CASSNSGNTIYF,TGTGCCAGTTCCAACTCTGGAAACACCATATATTTT,NA,TRBV4-2,few,TRBJ1-3,12